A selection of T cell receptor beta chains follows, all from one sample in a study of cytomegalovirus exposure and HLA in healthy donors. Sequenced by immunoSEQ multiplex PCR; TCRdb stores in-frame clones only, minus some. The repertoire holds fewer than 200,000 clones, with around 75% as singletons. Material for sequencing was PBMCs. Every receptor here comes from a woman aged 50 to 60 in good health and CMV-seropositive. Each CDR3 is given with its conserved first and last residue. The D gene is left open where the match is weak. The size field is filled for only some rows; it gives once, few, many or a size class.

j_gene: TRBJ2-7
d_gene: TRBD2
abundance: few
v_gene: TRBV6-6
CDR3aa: CASSYSNQGGSEQYF
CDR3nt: TGTGCCAGCAGTTACTCGAATCAGGGAGGGTCCGAGCAGTACTTC

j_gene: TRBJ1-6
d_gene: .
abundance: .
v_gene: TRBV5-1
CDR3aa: CASSTDRPGNSPLHF
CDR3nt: TGCGCCAGCAGCACCGACAGGCCCGGGAATTCACCCCTCCACTTT

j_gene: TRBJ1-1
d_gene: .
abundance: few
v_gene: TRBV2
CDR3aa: CASERVGNTEAFF
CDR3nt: TGTGCCAGCGAGAGGGTTGGAAACACTGAAGCTTTCTTT

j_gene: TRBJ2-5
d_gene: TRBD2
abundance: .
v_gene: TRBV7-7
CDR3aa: CASSATAGGVETQYF
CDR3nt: TGTGCCAGCAGCGCCACCGCGGGGGGGGTGGAGACCCAGTACTTC

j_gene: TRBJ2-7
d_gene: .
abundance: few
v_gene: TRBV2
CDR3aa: CASSPRRQGGEQYF
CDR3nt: TGTGCCAGCAGTCCACGTCGGCAGGGGGGCGAGCAGTACTTC

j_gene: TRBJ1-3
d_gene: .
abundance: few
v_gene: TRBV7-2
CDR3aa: CASSLNGGNIGNTIYF
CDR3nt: TGTGCCAGCAGCTTAAACGGGGGTAATATTGGAAACACCATATATTTT

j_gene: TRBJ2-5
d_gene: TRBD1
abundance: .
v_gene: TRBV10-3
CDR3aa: CAISGIQGAGETQYF
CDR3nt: TGTGCCATCAGTGGGATACAGGGGGCGGGAGAGACCCAGTACTTC

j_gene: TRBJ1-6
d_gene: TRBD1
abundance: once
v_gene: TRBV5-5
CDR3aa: CASSRRDRGLGSPLHF
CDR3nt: TGTGCCAGCAGCCGGCGGGACAGGGGTTTAGGTTCACCCCTCCACTTT

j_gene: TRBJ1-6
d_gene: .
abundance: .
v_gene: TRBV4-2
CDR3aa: CASSHPSTENSPLHF
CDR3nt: TGTGCCAGCAGCCACCCGTCGACGGAGAATTCACCCCTCCACTTT

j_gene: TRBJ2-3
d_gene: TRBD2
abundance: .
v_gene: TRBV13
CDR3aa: CASSPPGGQLDTQYF
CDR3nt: TGTGCCAGCAGCCCCCCGGGGGGGCAGTTGGATACGCAGTATTTT

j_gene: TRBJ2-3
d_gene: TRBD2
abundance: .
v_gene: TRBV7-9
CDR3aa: CASSSTSGGFDSTDTQYF
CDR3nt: TGTGCCAGCAGTTCTACTAGCGGGGGGTTTGATAGCACAGATACGCAGTATTTT

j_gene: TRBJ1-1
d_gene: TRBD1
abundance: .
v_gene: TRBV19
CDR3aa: CASSTLTGRNTEAFF
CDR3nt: TGTGCCAGTAGTACATTGACAGGGCGGAACACTGAAGCTTTCTTT

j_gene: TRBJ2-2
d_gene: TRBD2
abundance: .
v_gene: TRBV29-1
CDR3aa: CSVVSSGLPGELFF
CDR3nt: TGCAGCGTTGTTTCTTCGGGACTACCCGGGGAGCTGTTTTTT

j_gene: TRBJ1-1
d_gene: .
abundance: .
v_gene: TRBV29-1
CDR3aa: CSAGLGRGGTEAFF
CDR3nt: TGCAGCGCCGGGCTAGGGCGCGGGGGCACTGAAGCTTTCTTT

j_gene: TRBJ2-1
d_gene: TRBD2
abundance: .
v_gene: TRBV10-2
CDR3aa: CASTPTSGGATEQFF
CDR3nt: TGCGCCAGCACCCCGACTAGCGGGGGGGCGACTGAGCAGTTCTTC

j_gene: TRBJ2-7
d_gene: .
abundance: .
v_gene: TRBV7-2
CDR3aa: CASSPVGFSYEQYF
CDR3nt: TGTGCCAGCAGCCCAGTTGGTTTCTCCTACGAGCAGTACTTC

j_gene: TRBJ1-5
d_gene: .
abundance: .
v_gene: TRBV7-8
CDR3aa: CASSLMGGGGNGNQPQHF
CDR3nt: TGTGCCAGCAGCCTCATGGGGGGAGGTGGCAATGGCAATCAGCCCCAGCATTTT

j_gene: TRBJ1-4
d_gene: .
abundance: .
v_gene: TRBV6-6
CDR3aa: CASSSTGTSNEKLFF
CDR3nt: TGTGCCAGTTCTTCTACAGGGACAAGCAATGAAAAACTGTTTTTT

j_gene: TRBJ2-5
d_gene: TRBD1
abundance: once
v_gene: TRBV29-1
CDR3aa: CSVGQNSEQYF
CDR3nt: TGCAGCGTGGGACAGAACTCAGAGCAGTACTTC

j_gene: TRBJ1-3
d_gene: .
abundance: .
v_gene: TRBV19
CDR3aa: CASSIETGLSGNTIYF
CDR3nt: TGTGCCAGTAGTATAGAAACCGGTCTCTCTGGAAACACCATATATTTT

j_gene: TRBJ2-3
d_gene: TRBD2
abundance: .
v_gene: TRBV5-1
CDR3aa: CASSLENAGGRDTQYF
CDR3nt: TGCGCCAGCAGCTTGGAGAACGCGGGGGGGCGAGATACGCAGTATTTT

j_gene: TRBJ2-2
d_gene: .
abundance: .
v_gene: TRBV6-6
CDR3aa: CASSYVPAGELFF
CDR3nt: TGTGCCAGCAGTTACGTCCCAGCCGGGGAGCTGTTTTTT

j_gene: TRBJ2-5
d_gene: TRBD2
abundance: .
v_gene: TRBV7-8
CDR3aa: CASTLGVSGGLEETQYF
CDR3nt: TGTGCCAGCACCCTAGGGGTTAGCGGGGGGCTAGAAGAGACCCAGTACTTC

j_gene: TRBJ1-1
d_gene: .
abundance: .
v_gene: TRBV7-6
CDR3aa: CASSLAGAGVTEAFF
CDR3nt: TGTGCCAGCAGCTTAGCCGGGGCAGGGGTCACTGAAGCTTTCTTT

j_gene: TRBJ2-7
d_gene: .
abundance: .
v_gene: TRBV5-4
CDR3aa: CASAPGAGYEQYF
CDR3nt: TGTGCCAGCGCCCCAGGGGCAGGGTACGAGCAGTACTTC

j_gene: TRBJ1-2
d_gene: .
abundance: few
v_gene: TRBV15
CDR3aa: CATSRDINYGYTF
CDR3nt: TGTGCCACCAGCAGGGACATAAACTATGGCTACACCTTC

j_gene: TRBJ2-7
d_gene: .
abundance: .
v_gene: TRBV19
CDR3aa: CASSMESGTTVYEQYF
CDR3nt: TGTGCCAGTAGTATGGAATCCGGGACAACCGTGTACGAGCAGTACTTC

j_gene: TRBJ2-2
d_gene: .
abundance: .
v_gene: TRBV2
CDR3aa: CASSLLGLTGELFF
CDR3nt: TGTGCCAGCAGTCTCCTCGGACTGACCGGGGAGCTGTTTTTT

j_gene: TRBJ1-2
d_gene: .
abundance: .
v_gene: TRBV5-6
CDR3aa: CASSLVTADYGYTF
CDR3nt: TGTGCCAGCAGCTTGGTCACGGCGGACTATGGCTACACCTTC

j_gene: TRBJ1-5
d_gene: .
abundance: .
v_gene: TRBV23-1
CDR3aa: CASSRFSLNQPQHF
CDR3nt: TGCGCCAGCAGTCGATTTTCACTAAATCAGCCCCAGCATTTT

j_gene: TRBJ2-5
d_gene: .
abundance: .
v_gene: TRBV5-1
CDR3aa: CASSFRVQETQYF
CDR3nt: TGCGCCAGCAGCTTCAGGGTTCAAGAGACCCAGTACTTC

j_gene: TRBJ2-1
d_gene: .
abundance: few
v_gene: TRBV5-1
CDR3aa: CASRPSQIFIEQFF
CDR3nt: TGCGCCAGCAGACCGAGCCAAATCTTTATCGAGCAGTTCTTC

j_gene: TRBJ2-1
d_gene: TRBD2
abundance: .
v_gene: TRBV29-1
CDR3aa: CSVEGTSGIYNEQFF
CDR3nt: TGCAGCGTTGAAGGGACTAGCGGGATCTACAATGAGCAGTTCTTC

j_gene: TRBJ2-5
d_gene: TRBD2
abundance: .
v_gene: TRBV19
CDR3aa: CASRERGETQYF
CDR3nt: TGTGCCAGTCGAGAGCGGGGAGAGACCCAGTACTTC

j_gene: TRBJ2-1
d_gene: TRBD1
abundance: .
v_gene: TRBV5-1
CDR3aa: CASSLEGDRVHNEQFF
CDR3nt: TGCGCCAGCAGCTTGGAGGGGGACAGGGTCCACAATGAGCAGTTCTTC

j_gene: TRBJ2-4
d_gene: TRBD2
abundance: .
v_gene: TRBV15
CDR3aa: CATSSILIAGAVAKNIQYF
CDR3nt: TGTGCCACCAGCAGTATCCTCATAGCGGGGGCCGTGGCCAAAAACATTCAGTACTTC

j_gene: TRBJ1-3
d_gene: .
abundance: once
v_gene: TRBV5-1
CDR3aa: CASSLQAGYSGNTIYF
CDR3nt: TGCGCCAGCAGCTTGCAAGCGGGATACTCTGGAAACACCATATATTTT

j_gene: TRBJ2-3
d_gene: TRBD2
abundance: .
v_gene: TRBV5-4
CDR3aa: CASSRRAAGRTDTQYF
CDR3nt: TGTGCCAGCAGTCGGAGAGCAGCGGGGCGCACAGATACGCAGTATTTT

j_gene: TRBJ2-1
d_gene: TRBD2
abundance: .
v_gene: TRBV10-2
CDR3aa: CASTPTSGGFYNEQFF
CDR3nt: TGCGCCAGCACCCCGACTAGCGGGGGCTTCTACAATGAGCAGTTCTTC

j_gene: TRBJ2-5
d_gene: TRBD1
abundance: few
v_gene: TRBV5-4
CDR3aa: CASSQDRVEETQYF
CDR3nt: TGTGCCAGCAGCCAGGACAGGGTTGAAGAGACCCAGTACTTC

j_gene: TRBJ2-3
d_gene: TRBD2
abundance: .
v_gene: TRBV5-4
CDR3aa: CASSFSGGAADTQYF
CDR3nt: TGTGCCAGCAGCTTTAGCGGGGGGGCGGCAGATACGCAGTATTTT

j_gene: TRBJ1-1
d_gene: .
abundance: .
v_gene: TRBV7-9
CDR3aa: CASSPVDLRDEAFF
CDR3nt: TGTGCCAGCAGCCCAGTAGATCTGAGGGATGAAGCTTTCTTT

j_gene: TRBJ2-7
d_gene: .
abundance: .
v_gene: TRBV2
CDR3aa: CASTRQGNYEQYF
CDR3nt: TGTGCCAGCACTAGGCAGGGGAACTACGAGCAGTACTTC

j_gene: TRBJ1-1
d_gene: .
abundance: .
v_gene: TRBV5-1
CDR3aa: CASRTRPNTEAFF
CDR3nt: TGCGCCAGCAGGACTAGACCGAACACTGAAGCTTTCTTT

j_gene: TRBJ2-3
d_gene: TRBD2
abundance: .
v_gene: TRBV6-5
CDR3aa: CASSPGLGTDTQYF
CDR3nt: TGTGCCAGCAGCCCTGGACTAGGAACAGATACGCAGTATTTT

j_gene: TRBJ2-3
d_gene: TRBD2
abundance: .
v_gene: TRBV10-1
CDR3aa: CASSELCRTSGTSTDTQYF
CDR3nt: TGCGCCAGCAGTGAGTTGTGCCGGACTAGCGGGACTAGCACAGATACGCAGTATTTT

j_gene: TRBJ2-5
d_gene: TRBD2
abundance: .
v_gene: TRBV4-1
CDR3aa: CASSQGTAGGQETQYF
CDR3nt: TGCGCCAGCAGCCAAGGTACGGCGGGGGGGCAAGAGACCCAGTACTTC

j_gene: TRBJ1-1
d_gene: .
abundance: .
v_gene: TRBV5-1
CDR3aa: CASSSLSSTEAFF
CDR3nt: TGCGCCAGCAGCTCCTTGAGCTCCACTGAAGCTTTCTTT

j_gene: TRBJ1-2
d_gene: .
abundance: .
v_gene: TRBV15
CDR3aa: CATSRELFNYGYTF
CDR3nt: TGTGCCACCAGCAGAGAACTGTTTAACTATGGCTACACCTTC

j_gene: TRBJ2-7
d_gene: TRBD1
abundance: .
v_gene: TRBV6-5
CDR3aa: CASSESQGASEQYF
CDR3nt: TGTGCCAGCAGTGAATCGCAGGGGGCGTCCGAGCAGTACTTC

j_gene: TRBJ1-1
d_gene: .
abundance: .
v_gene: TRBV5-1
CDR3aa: CASSLFSGLAGTEAFF
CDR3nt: TGCGCCAGCAGCTTGTTTTCAGGGCTAGCGGGGACTGAAGCTTTCTTT

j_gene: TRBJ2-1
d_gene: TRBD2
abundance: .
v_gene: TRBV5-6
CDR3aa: CASSLSGGYSYNEQFF
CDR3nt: TGTGCCAGCAGCTTGTCGGGGGGTTACTCCTACAATGAGCAGTTCTTC

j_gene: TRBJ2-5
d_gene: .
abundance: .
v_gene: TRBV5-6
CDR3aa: CASSLGTEETQYF
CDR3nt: TGTGCCAGCAGCTTGGGGACTGAAGAGACCCAGTACTTC

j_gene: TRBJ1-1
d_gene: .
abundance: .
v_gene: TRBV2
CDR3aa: CASRLGHLNTEAFF
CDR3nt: TGTGCCAGCAGATTGGGACATTTGAACACTGAAGCTTTCTTT

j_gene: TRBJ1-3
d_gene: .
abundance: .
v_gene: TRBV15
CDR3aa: CATSRAAGNTIYF
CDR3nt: TGTGCCACCAGCAGAGCGGCGGGGAACACCATATATTTT

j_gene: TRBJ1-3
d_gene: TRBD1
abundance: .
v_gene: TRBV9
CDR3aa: CASSTRTGGPGNTIYF
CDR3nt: TGTGCCAGCAGCACCCGGACAGGGGGCCCTGGAAACACCATATATTTT